Below are 26 T cell receptor beta chains sequenced from a single sample in a study of blood T cell repertoires in COVID-19. Libraries were prepared by immunoSEQ multiplex PCR; TCRdb keeps only in-frame clonotypes and omits some of them. The sample carries more than 200,000 clones, 70% to 90% recorded once. The sequencing input was peripheral blood. All receptors derive from a woman aged 45-60 years with COVID-19, enrolled during active disease.

This rearrangement joins TRBV14 to TRBJ2-5; maybe TRBD2 (5 bases). Germline V gives CDR1 SGHDN, CDR2 FVKESK. The CDR3 spans 15 residues. V was shortened by 0 bases and J by 5 bases, with 13 bases between the two germline ends. Here the CDR3 reads CASSQETARGETQYF. The DNA for the CDR3 is TGTGCCAGCAGCCAAGAGACGGCCCGCGGGGAGACCCAGTACTTC.

The chain joins TRBV4-1 to TRBJ1-5; D unclear. Germline CDR1 and CDR2: MGHRA and YSYEKL. Between the trimmed V and J ends, which lost 0 bases and 4 bases, there was a span of 10 bases. The CDR3 length is 15 residues. The DNA of the CDR3 is TGCGCCAGCAGCCAAGACAGTAGCTTAAATCAGCCCCAGCATTTT. It yields the protein CASSQDSSLNQPQHF.

The chain is built from TRBV6-4 and TRBJ2-3; the D is unclear. This CDR3 has 12 residues. The V and J ends lost 2 bases and 6 bases respectively, with 6 bases between them. Germline assignment: CDR1 MRHNA and CDR2 SNTAGT. CDR3 in amino acids: CASSDTKDTQYF. The DNA for the CDR3 is TGTGCCAGCAGTGACACTAAGGATACGCAGTATTTT.

The chain employs TRBV5-6 and TRBJ2-7, with TRBD1 matching 10 bases. CDR3 length: 14 residues. Germline values: CDR1 SGHDT, CDR2 YYEEEE. J was trimmed by 5 bases and V by 0 bases; bases with no gene match: 2. CDR3 DNA sequence: TGTGCCAGCAGCTTGGGGACAGGGGGGAACGAGCAGTACGTC. Translation: CASSLGTGGNEQYV.

The rearrangement uses TRBV19 and TRBJ1-3; D unresolved. The CDR3 totals 14 residues. Germline CDR1 and CDR2: LNHDA and SQIVND (reference sequence). The ends were cut back, 5 bases at V and 4 bases at J, with 12 bases in the middle. In nucleotides, the CDR3 is TGTGCCAGTAGTCCCAGCTCGGGGGGAAACACCATATATTTT. It translates to CASSPSSGGNTIYF.

V is TRBV5-6 and J is TRBJ1-1, with D tentatively TRBD1 (5 bases). This CDR3 has 14 residues. Germline V CDR1 and CDR2: SGHDT, YYEEEE. V was clipped by 4 bases and J by 8 bases, with 18 bases between them. The CDR3 DNA reads TGTGCCAGCAGCCCACCCGGCAGGGAAGTGGAAGCTTTCTTT. It is translated as CASSPPGREVEAFF.

This chain joins TRBV5-6 and TRBJ1-1, with 7 nucleotides matching TRBD1. The J segment lost 11 bases and the V segment lost 4 bases, leaving 8 bases of the junction unmatched. The CDR3 consists of 12 residues. Germline CDR1 is SGHDT and CDR2 is YYEEEE. The CDR3 DNA follows: TGTGCCAGCAGCGTGAGTCCAGGGGGGGCTTTCTTT. Its protein product is CASSVSPGGAFF.

V and J are TRBV5-4 and TRBJ1-4; the D gene is possibly TRBD1 (5 bases). The germline CDR1 and CDR2 sequences are SGHNT and YYREEE (reference sequence). CDR3 size: 15 residues. V was cut by 4 bases and J by 5 bases, with 15 bases left in between. The CDR3 region is CASSPSGGQNEKLFF. The DNA of the CDR3 is TGTGCCAGCAGCCCGTCCGGGGGTCAGAATGAAAAACTGTTTTTT.

The V and J genes are TRBV11-2 and TRBJ2-2, with a tentative D call TRBD2 (5 bases). V shed 7 bases and J shed 6 bases, with 21 bases lying between them. Germline values: CDR1 SGHAT, CDR2 FQNNGV. CDR3 length: 16 amino acids. CDR3 in amino acids: CASTRRRGRVSGELFF. The CDR3 DNA reads as TGTGCCAGCACTCGCCGCCGGGGAAGAGTATCCGGGGAGCTGTTTTTT.

This chain uses TRBV28 with TRBJ2-7; TRBD2 aligns across 7 bases. This CDR3 has 15 amino acids. The trim removed 4 bases at V and 6 bases at J, leaving 12 bases unmatched. The germline V gene encodes CDR1 MDHEN and CDR2 SYDVKM. The CDR3 nucleotides read TGTGCCAGCAGTTCAAGGACTGGGGGGGGAGGCGAGCAGTACGTC. It translates to CASSSRTGGGGEQYV.

The rearrangement links TRBV7-9 to TRBJ2-7; D remains ambiguous. Germline V gives CDR1 SEHNR, CDR2 FQNEAQ (reference sequence). Trimming stripped 2 bases from V and 1 base from J, with 9 bases between. The CDR3 is 14 amino acids. The CDR3 spells CASSLTSISYEQYF. Written as DNA, the CDR3 is TGTGCCAGCAGCTTAACGAGCATTTCCTACGAGCAGTACTTC.

This chain links TRBV5-1 with TRBJ1-5; 8 bases are shared with TRBD1. V shed 5 bases and J 4 bases; nucleotides not matched to a gene: 14. This CDR3 has 17 residues. Germline assignment: CDR1 SGHRS and CDR2 YFSETQ. The CDR3 DNA reads as TGCGCCAGCAGTCCCACGACAGGGGTGGTCCCTAATCAGCCCCAGCATTTT. As protein: CASSPTTGVVPNQPQHF.

The chain combines TRBV29-1 with TRBJ2-1, with a tentative D call TRBD2 (5 bases). The germline V and J ends were trimmed by 7 bases and 3 bases, with 13 bases remaining between them. The CDR3 spans 13 residues. Germline V CDR1 and CDR2: SQVTM, ANQGSEA. The CDR3 coding sequence is TGCAGCGCCAGCCCCGGGGTCTACAATGAGCAGTTCTTC. It is translated as CSASPGVYNEQFF.

This chain joins TRBV19 and TRBJ1-3, with no clear D. V shed 4 bases and J shed 0 bases, with 16 bases lying between them. The CDR3 extends over 17 amino acids. Germline-derived CDR1 and CDR2 are LNHDA and SQIVND (reference sequence). In DNA form, the CDR3 reads TGTGCCAGTAGTACACCCTTCGGTACCCCCTCTGGAAACACCATATATTTT. This translates into CASSTPFGTPSGNTIYF.

The rearrangement joins TRBV18 to TRBJ1-1, with TRBD1 matching 8 bases. Trimming cost V 6 bases and J 0 bases; bases outside gene matches: 9. This CDR3 region has 16 residues. Germline assignment: CDR1 KGHSH and CDR2 LQKENI. CDR3 coding DNA: TGTGCCAGCTCTTTAGAGACAGGGGTCATGAACACTGAAGCTTTCTTT. This codes for CASSLETGVMNTEAFF.

This clone was seen once. V usage is TRBV5-4 and J usage is TRBJ2-1, with 9 bases identical to TRBD1. V lost 4 bases and J lost 8; bases outside the gene matches: 13. CDR3 length: 16 amino acids. From germline, CDR1 is SGHNT and CDR2 YYREEE (reference sequence). The CDR3: CASSHPRDRVNDEQFF. The CDR3 DNA follows: TGTGCCAGCAGCCATCCTCGGGACAGGGTAAATGATGAGCAGTTCTTC. Combining the CDR3 with reference TRBV5-4 and TRBJ2-1 gives the whole variable domain ETGVTQSPTHLIKTRGQQVTLRCSSQSGHNTVSWYQQALGQGPQFIFQYYREEENGRGNFPPRFSGLQFPNYSSELNVNALELDDSALYLCASSHPRDRVNDEQFFGPGTRLTVL.

The CDR3 coding sequence is TGTGCCAGCAGCCTTAGCGTCGGGTCCTACAATGAGCAGTTCTTC. Translation: CASSLSVGSYNEQFF. The chain couples TRBV7-2 to TRBJ2-1, with D tentatively TRBD2 (5 bases). Trimming took off 5 bases at V and 1 base at J, with 12 bases between the two ends. CDR3 size: 15 residues. In germline, CDR1 is SGHTA, CDR2 FQGNSA.

CDR3 sequence (DNA): TGTGCCAGCAGCCAAGGAGCAGGACAGCAAGAGACCCAGTACTTC. This gives the protein CASSQGAGQQETQYF. The genes are TRBV14 and TRBJ2-5; maybe TRBD1 (6 bases). CDR3 length: 15 amino acids. Germline-derived CDR1 and CDR2 are SGHDN and FVKESK. V lost 1 base, J lost 2 bases, and 11 bases lay in between. The full variable domain, rest sourced from reference TRBV14 and TRBJ2-5, is EAGVTQFPSHSVIEKGQTVTLRCDPISGHDNLYWYRRVMGKEIKFLLHFVKESKQDESGMPNNRFLAERTGGTYSTLKVQPAELEDSGVYFCASSQGAGQQETQYFGPGTRLLVL.

The J gene is TRBJ1-5, the V gene TRBV29-1, with 10 bases that match TRBD1. Trimming took 4 bases from V and 0 from J; bases not matched to a gene: 6. CDR1 is SQVTM, CDR2 ANQGSEA, per germline. The CDR3 covers 16 residues. The CDR3 coding sequence is TGCAGCGTTGTCGGGACAGGGGATAATAGCAATCAGCCCCAGCATTTT. It translates to CSVVGTGDNSNQPQHF. Combining the CDR3 with reference TRBV29-1 and TRBJ1-5 gives the whole variable domain SAVISQKPSRDICQRGTSLTIQCQVDSQVTMMFWYRQQPGQSLTLIATANQGSEATYESGFVIDKFPISRPNLTFSTLTVSNMSPEDSSIYLCSVVGTGDNSNQPQHFGDGTRLSIL.

V usage is TRBV20-1 and J usage is TRBJ2-3, with TRBD1 matching over 8 bases. Germline CDR1 reads DFQATT; CDR2 reads SNEGSKA (reference sequence). The ends lost 3 bases at V and 5 bases at J; junction bases unmatched: 10. CDR3 length equals 15 residues. DNA of the CDR3: TGCAGTGCTAGTCTAACCAGGGGGCAGAAAGATACGCAGTATTTT. Translating gives CSASLTRGQKDTQYF.

The rearrangement uses TRBV19 and TRBJ1-5; D is undetermined. Germline V gene lookup returns CDR1 LNHDA and CDR2 SQIVND (reference sequence). The V end lost 1 base, the J end lost 0 bases, and 13 bases lay between the germline ends. There are 17 residues in the CDR3. The CDR3 here is CASSIGHREYSNQPQHF. CDR3 sequence (DNA): TGTGCCAGTAGTATAGGCCACAGAGAATATAGCAATCAGCCCCAGCATTTT. Variable domain in full (rest from reference TRBV19 and TRBJ1-5): DGGITQSPKYLFRKEGQNVTLSCEQNLNHDAMYWYRQDPGQGLRLIYYSQIVNDFQKGDIAEGYSVSREKKESFPLTVTSAQKNPTAFYLCASSIGHREYSNQPQHFGDGTRLSIL.

The rearrangement links TRBV19 to TRBJ2-5, with a possible D match to TRBD1 (5 bases). Germline lookup yields CDR1 LNHDA and CDR2 SQIVND (reference sequence). V lost 3 bases and J lost 3, with 11 bases in between. The CDR3 is 14 amino acids. The CDR3 reads CASSMAGNKETQYF. The CDR3 DNA reads TGTGCCAGTAGTATGGCAGGGAATAAAGAGACCCAGTACTTC.

The genes are TRBV18 and TRBJ1-2; 8 bases fit TRBD1. CDR1 and CDR2 from the germline V gene are KGHSH and LQKENI. The CDR3 spans 14 residues. Trimming cost V 2 bases and J 3 bases; bases outside gene matches: 2. DNA for the CDR3: TGTGCCAGCTCACCAGACAGGGGCGACTATGGCTACACCTTC. It specifies CASSPDRGDYGYTF.

The chain employs TRBV3-1 (or the pseudogene TRBV3-2) and TRBJ1-3; no definite D call. The CDR3 is made up of 16 amino acids. Trimming shortened V by 4 bases and J by 0 bases, and 13 bases separated the two germline ends. Germline V CDR1 and CDR2: LGHDT, YNNKEL (reference sequence). CDR3 sequence reads: CASSRTTRDSGNTIYF. The CDR3 nucleotides read TGTGCCAGCAGCCGTACAACGCGGGACTCTGGAAACACCATATATTTT.

This chain links TRBV15 with TRBJ2-7, with TRBD1 matching over 8 bases. The ends lost 5 bases at V and 2 bases at J; junction bases unmatched: 5. CDR1 and CDR2 (germline): LNHNV, YYDKDF (reference sequence). The CDR3 is made up of 14 amino acids. The CDR3: CATSSAGGTYEQYV. The CDR3 coding sequence is TGTGCCACCAGCTCGGCAGGGGGCACCTACGAGCAGTACGTC.

The chain has TRBV19 and TRBJ1-6; 12 bases match TRBD1. The V and J ends lost 7 bases and 10 bases, in that order; junction bases with no gene match: 11. Germline V CDR1 and CDR2: LNHDA, SQIVND (reference sequence). This CDR3 has 16 amino acids. The CDR3 nucleotides are TGTGCCAGTACCCGACCGACGGGACAGGGGGCCTCACCCCTCCACTTT. This sequence encodes CASTRPTGQGASPLHF.